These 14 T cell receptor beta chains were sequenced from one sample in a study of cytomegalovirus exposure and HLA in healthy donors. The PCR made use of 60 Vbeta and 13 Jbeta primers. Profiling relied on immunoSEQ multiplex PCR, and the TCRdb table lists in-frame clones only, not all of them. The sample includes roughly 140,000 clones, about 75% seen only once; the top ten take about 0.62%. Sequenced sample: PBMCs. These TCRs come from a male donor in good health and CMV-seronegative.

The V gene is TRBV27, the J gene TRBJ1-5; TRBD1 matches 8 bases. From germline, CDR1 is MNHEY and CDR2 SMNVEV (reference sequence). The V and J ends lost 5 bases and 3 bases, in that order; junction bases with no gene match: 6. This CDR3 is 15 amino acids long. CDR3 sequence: CASSPRTGNNQPQHF. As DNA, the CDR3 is TGTGCCAGCAGTCCCCGGACAGGGAACAATCAGCCCCAGCATTTT.

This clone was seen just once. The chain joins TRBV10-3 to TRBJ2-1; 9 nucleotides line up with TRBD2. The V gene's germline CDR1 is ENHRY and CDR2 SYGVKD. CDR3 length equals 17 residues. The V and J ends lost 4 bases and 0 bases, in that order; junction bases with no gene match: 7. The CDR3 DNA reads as TGTGCCATCAGTGGGGGGACTAGCCTTAACTCCTACAATGAGCAGTTCTTC. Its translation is CAISGGTSLNSYNEQFF.

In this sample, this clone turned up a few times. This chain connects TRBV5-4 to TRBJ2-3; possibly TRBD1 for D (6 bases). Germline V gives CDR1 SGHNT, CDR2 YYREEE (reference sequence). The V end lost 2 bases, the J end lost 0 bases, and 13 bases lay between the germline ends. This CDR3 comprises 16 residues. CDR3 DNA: TGTGCCAGCAGCTTAGACAGGACTCCTAGCACAGATACGCAGTATTTT. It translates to CASSLDRTPSTDTQYF.

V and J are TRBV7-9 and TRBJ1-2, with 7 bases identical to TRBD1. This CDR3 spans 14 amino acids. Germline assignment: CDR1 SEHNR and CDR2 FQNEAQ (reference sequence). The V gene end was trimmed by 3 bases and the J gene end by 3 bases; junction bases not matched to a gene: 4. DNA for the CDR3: TGTGCCAGCAGCTTTTCCGGGACAGACTATGGCTACACCTTC. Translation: CASSFSGTDYGYTF.

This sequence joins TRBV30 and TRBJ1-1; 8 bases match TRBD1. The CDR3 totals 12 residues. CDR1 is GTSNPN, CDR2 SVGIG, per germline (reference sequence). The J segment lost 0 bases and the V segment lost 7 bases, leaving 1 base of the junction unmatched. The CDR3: CASDRVNTEAFF. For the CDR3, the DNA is TGTGCCTCGGACAGGGTGAACACTGAAGCTTTCTTT.

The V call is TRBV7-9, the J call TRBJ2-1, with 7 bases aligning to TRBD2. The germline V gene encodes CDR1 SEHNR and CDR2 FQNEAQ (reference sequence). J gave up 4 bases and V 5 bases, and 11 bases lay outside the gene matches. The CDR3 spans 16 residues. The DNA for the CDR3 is TGTGCCAGCAGCCCCCTAGGCGGGAGAACGTACAATGAGCAGTTCTTC. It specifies CASSPLGGRTYNEQFF.

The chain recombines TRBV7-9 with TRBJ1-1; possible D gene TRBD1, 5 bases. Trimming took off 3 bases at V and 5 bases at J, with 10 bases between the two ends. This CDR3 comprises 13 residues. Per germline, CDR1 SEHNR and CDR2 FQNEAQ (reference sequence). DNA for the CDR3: TGTGCCAGCAGCTTTAACCGGGGGACTGAAGCTTTCTTT. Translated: CASSFNRGTEAFF.

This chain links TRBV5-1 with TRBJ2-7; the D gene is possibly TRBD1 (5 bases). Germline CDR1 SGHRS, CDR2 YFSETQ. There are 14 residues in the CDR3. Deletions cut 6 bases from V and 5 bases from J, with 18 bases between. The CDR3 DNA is TGCGCCAGCAAAATTGGGGCAGGTAACGACGAGCAGTACTTC. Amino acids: CASKIGAGNDEQYF.

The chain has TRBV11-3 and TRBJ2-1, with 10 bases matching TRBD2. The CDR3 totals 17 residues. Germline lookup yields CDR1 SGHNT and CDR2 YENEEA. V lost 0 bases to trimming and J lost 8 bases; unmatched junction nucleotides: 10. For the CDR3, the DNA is TGTGCCAGCAGCTTAGATGTGGCTAGCGGGAGTAGGGATGAGCAGTTCTTC. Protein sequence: CASSLDVASGSRDEQFF.

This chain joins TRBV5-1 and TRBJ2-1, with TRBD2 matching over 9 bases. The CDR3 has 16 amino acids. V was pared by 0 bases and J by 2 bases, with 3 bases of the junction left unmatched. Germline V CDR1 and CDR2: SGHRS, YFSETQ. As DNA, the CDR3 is TGCGCCAGCAGCTTGGTTTCTAGCGGGGCCTACAATGAGCAGTTCTTC. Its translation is CASSLVSSGAYNEQFF.

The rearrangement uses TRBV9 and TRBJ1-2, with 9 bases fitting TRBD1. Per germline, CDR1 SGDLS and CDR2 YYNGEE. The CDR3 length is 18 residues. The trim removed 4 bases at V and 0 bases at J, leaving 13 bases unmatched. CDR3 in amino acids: CASSSYPDRGPTNYGYTF. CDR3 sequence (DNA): TGTGCCAGCAGCTCTTACCCGGACAGGGGACCTACTAACTATGGCTACACCTTC.

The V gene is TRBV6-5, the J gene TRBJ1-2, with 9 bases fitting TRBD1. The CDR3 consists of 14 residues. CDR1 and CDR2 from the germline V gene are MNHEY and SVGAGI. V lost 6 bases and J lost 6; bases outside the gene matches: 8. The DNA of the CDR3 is TGTGCCAGCAGCCGGGACAGGGCGTATGATGGCTACACCTTC. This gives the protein CASSRDRAYDGYTF.

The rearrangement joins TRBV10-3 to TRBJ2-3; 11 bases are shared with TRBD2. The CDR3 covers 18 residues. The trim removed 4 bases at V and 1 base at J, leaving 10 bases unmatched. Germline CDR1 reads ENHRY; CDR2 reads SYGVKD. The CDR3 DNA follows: TGTGCCATCAGTGGGCTAGCGGGAGGAAATAGCGGCACAGATACGCAGTATTTT. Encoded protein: CAISGLAGGNSGTDTQYF.

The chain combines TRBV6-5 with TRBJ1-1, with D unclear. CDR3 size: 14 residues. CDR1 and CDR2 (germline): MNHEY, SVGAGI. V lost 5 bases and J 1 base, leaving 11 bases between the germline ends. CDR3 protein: CASSPPQTNTEAFF. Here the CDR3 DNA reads TGTGCCAGCAGTCCGCCACAGACGAACACTGAAGCTTTCTTT.